The entry below gives a single TCR beta chain sequence along with its context. The V end lost 1 base, the J end lost 4 bases, and 14 bases lay between the germline ends. The CDR3 covers 16 residues. Germline values: CDR1 LNHNV, CDR2 YYDKDF (reference sequence). The source of the sample is a study of blood T cell repertoires in COVID-19. Per the original methods: By means of reference gene primer amplification, nucleated cell counts were estimated. Some clones are missing from TCRdb's copy, which holds only in-frame ones; the method was immunoSEQ multiplex PCR. V, J and clone size were drawn from that table, and D and trimming were deduced from the DNA. The sample lists 300,000 to 450,000 clones, approximately 88% occurring once.

The TCR sequence derives from a woman in her twenties or thirties with COVID-19, enrolled during active disease. The specimen sequenced was peripheral blood. The J gene is TRBJ1-5, the V gene TRBV15; D is unresolved. CDR3 amino acids: CATSRATAGSNQPQHF. CDR3 nucleotides: TGTGCCACCAGCAGAGCAACGGCAGGATCAAATCAGCCCCAGCATTTT. The full variable domain, its missing parts supplied by reference TRBV15 and TRBJ1-5, is DAMVIQNPRYQVTQFGKPVTLSCSQTLNHNVMYWYQQKSSQAPKLLFHYYDKDFNNEADTPDNFQSRRPNTSFCFLDIRSPGLGDTAMYLCATSRATAGSNQPQHFGDGTRLSIL.